Below are 19 T cell receptor beta chains sequenced from a single sample in a study of tumor and adjacent non-tumor tissue in lung cancer. A modified ARM-PCR protocol with three rounds of nested PCR amplified TCRbeta. One entry per CDR3 protein, called by TCRdb with MiXCR from the multiplex PCR reads. The sample yields around 86,000 distinct CDR3 sequences, roughly two thirds seen once. The template was RNA from unsorted bulk tissue. Sequencing was done on a sample of lung tumor tissue. Source of these receptors: a woman between 40 and 50 years old with non-small cell lung cancer.

This clonotype was counted only a few times. A read error is possible here, since a much larger clone lies one base away. The rearrangement uses TRBV20-1 and TRBJ2-3; D perhaps matches TRBD1 (5 bases). In germline, CDR1 is DFQATT, CDR2 SNEGSKA (reference sequence). The CDR3 consists of 14 residues. The CDR3 DNA is TGCAGTGCTAAAGCGACGTCGTTGACAGATATGCAGTATTTT. It encodes CSAKATSLTDMQYF.

Regarding this clonotype: One end of the junction is discordant with germline, which a read error may explain. J is TRBJ2-2 and V is TRBV11-2; TRBD1 matches at 8 bases. The length of the CDR3 is 15 residues. From germline, CDR1 is SGHAT and CDR2 FQNNGV. CDR3 loop: CASSPHRGNIGELFF. CDR3 nucleotide sequence: TGTGCTAGCAGCCCCCACAGGGGGAACATCGGGGAGCTGTTTTTT.

This clonotype came up many times. The chain has TRBV13 and TRBJ2-4, with 7 bases identical to TRBD1. With V trimmed by 3 bases and J by 1 base, 12 bases remained unmatched. The CDR3 has 18 residues. CDR1 and CDR2 from the germline V gene are PRHDT and FYEKMQ (reference sequence). This CDR3 reads CASSFLQGRTGAKNIQYF. DNA of the CDR3: TGTGCCAGCAGCTTCTTACAGGGGCGCACGGGGGCCAAAAACATTCAGTACTTC.

As regards this clonotype: One junction end disagrees with the germline gene, perhaps due to a read error. The chain links TRBV28 to TRBJ1-5; D ambiguous. The CDR3 contains 15 residues. Germline V gene lookup returns CDR1 MDHEN and CDR2 SYDVKM. CDR3 DNA sequence: TGTGCCAACAGAGAAAGAACAGAATCATATCAGCACCAGCATTTT. It encodes CANRERTESYQHQHF. Filled out from reference TRBV28 and TRBJ1-5, the complete variable domain reads DVKVTQSSRYLVKRTGEKVFLECVQDMDHENMFWYRQDPGLGLRLIYFSYDVKMKEKGDIPEGYSVSREKKERFSLILESASTNQTSMYLCANRERTESYQHQHFGDGTRLSIL.

Of note for this clonotype: At one end, the junction sequence differs from germline, possibly due to a read error. The rearrangement joins TRBV11-1 to TRBJ1-2; D uncertain. Germline V gene data show CDR1 as SGHAT and CDR2 as FQDESV (reference sequence). The CDR3 is 14 residues long. For the CDR3, the DNA is TGTGCCAGCAGCTTAGGCCGGTCGGCAAATGGCTACATCTTC. Residues: CASSLGRSANGYIF.

Remarks on this clonotype: The junction differs from germline at one of its ends, possibly a read error. The V and J genes are TRBV4-2 and TRBJ2-2; no clear D. This CDR3 is 14 amino acids long. The V gene's germline CDR1 is LGHNA and CDR2 YNFKEQ. The CDR3 DNA is TGTGCCAGTAGCCAAGATGGGTACACAGGGGAGCTGTTTTTT. It specifies CASSQDGYTGELFF.

The J gene is TRBJ2-7, the V gene TRBV20-1, with unresolved D. Trimming removed 5 bases at V and 6 bases at J, with 17 bases between. Per germline, CDR1 DFQATT and CDR2 SNEGSKA (reference sequence). There are 13 residues in the CDR3. The CDR3 bases are TGCAGTGCTCATGCAGAGGACCTCTCCGAGCAGTACTTC. As protein: CSAHAEDLSEQYF.

About this clonotype: A single base separates this from a much larger clone, so it may be a read error. This chain uses TRBV30 with TRBJ1-1, with 7 bases aligning to TRBD1. This CDR3 is 15 amino acids long. Germline loops: CDR1 GTSNPN, CDR2 SVGIG (reference sequence). CDR3 loop: CTWARGFSMNTEAFF. CDR3 DNA sequence: TGTACCTGGGCCAGGGGGTTCTCAATGAACACTGAAGCTTTCTTT.

V gene TRBV10-3 combines with J gene TRBJ2-1; D unresolved. CDR3 length equals 14 residues. Trimming removed 9 bases at V and 9 bases at J, with 21 bases between. CDR1 and CDR2 from the germline V gene are ENHRY and SYGVKD. The CDR3 sequence: CAIKRASAASEQFF. DNA for the CDR3: TGTGCCATTAAAAGGGCCAGCGCGGCCAGTGAGCAGTTCTTC.

Note on this clonotype: The missing conserved phenylalanine or tryptophan at the end of this CDR3 makes a read error likely. The chain carries TRBV28 and TRBJ1-5; D may be TRBD1 (5 bases). The CDR3 is made up of 15 amino acids. Trimming stripped 3 bases from V and 5 bases from J, with 14 bases between. CDR1 and CDR2 (germline): MDHEN, SYDVKM. This CDR3 is CASSFSGEGYQPQHC. The CDR3 DNA reads as TGTGCCAGCAGTTTCAGCGGAGAGGGGTATCAGCCCCAGCATTGT.

CDR3 bases: TGCGCCAGCAGTGAGACTAGCGGGAGTTCCTACAATGAGCAGTTCTTC. As protein: CASSETSGSSYNEQFF. The chain is built from TRBV10-2 and TRBJ2-1; 11 bases are a match to TRBD2. Germline lookup yields CDR1 WSHSY and CDR2 SAAADI. The CDR3 extends over 16 amino acids. The V gene end was trimmed by 2 bases and the J gene end by 1 base; junction bases not matched to a gene: 1.

This chain links TRBV12-3 or TRBV12-4 with TRBJ2-7, with D possibly matching TRBD1 (6 bases). This CDR3 contains 14 residues. V lost 10 bases and J lost 3, with 19 bases in between. The CDR3 loop is CAIRKTGQVYEQYF. CDR3 DNA: TGTGCCATCAGGAAAACAGGGCAAGTCTACGAGCAGTACTTC.

As to this clonotype: A read error may account for a junction end that differs from germline. The gene calls are TRBV29-1 and TRBJ2-3; 7 bases map to TRBD2. The CDR3 sequence is 15 residues long. Germline CDR1 reads SQVTM; CDR2 reads ANQGSEA. CDR3: CSPSLRGRGTDTQYF. The CDR3, as DNA: TGTAGCCCATCTCTCCGGGGGAGGGGCACAGATACGCAGTATTTT.

This clonotype has only one observation. The junction differs from germline at one of its ends, possibly a read error. This chain uses TRBV7-9 with TRBJ2-1; 9 bases line up with TRBD2. CDR1 and CDR2 from the germline V gene are SEHNR and FQNEAQ (reference sequence). The CDR3 totals 14 residues. The CDR3 nucleotides read TGTGCCAGCAGCCTTAGCGGGAGAGGGAATGAGCAATCCTTC. It encodes CASSLSGRGNEQSF.

This clonotype was seen repeatedly, ten times or more. The chain has TRBV30 and TRBJ1-5; D is ambiguous. Looked up from germline, CDR1 is GTSNPN and CDR2 is SVGIG (reference sequence). Trimming cost V 5 bases and J 2 bases, with 7 bases left between them. CDR3 length equals 12 residues. CDR3 in amino acids: CAWASGNQPQHF. The CDR3 coding sequence is TGTGCCTGGGCCTCGGGCAATCAGCCCCAGCATTTT.

There are a few counts of this clonotype. A read error may account for a junction end that differs from germline. The chain combines TRBV14 with TRBJ1-1, with D perhaps TRBD1 (6 bases). CDR3 length: 14 residues. Germline V gene lookup returns CDR1 SGHDN and CDR2 FVKESK. CDR3 DNA: TGTGCCAGCTCGTGGGGGGGCGGTTTAGCTGAGGCTTTCTTT. Translation gives CASSWGGGLAEAFF.

The J gene is TRBJ2-7, the V gene TRBV30; D unclear. The CDR3 length is 14 residues. V was clipped by 3 bases and J by 0 bases, with 12 bases between them. Looked up from germline, CDR1 is GTSNPN and CDR2 is SVGIG (reference sequence). The CDR3 region has the DNA TGTGCCTGGAGCTGTGGTGGGTTCTCCTACGAGCAGTACTTC. The encoded protein is CAWSCGGFSYEQYF.

This chain links TRBV4-2 with TRBJ2-1, with D hard to call. Germline values: CDR1 LGHNA, CDR2 YNFKEQ. The length of the CDR3 is 14 residues. The DNA for the CDR3 is TGTACCAACCGCGGTGTGGGCCTTTACAATGAGCAGTTCTTC. It codes for CTNRGVGLYNEQFF.

To note about this clonotype: One junction end does not reproduce the germline sequence, and a read error may be involved. This rearrangement joins TRBV12-3 or TRBV12-4 to TRBJ2-1; 10 bases line up with TRBD2. The CDR3 is 15 residues long. The CDR3 sequence is CASQTVAGGFNVQLF. CDR3 nucleotide sequence: TGTGCCAGCCAGACAGTAGCGGGGGGTTTCAATGTGCAGTTATTC.